A selection of T cell receptor beta chains follows, all from one sample in a study of blood T cells in healthy people across ages. One entry per CDR3 protein, called by TCRdb with MiXCR from the 5' RACE reads. The table has just over 800,000 distinct CDR3 sequences, about 62% seen once; the top ten hold roughly 26%. The sample comprised blood. The receptors were gathered from a man between 25 and 39 years old in good health. The CDR3 runs from the conserved cysteine through the conserved F or W. Fields, in order: J gene, V gene, CDR3 protein.

>TRBJ2-1|TRBV3-1
CASSLGASGVRGEQFF
>TRBJ2-1|TRBV7-9
CASSFSGDEQFF
>TRBJ1-2|TRBV3-1
CASQFLQYGYTF
>TRBJ2-7|TRBV28
CASSLYLTPQKLYEQYF
>TRBJ2-1|TRBV9
CASSVDGGEQFF
>.|TRBV7-9
CASSQDGFYEQYF
>TRBJ2-5|TRBV12-3/TRBV12-4
CASRETGTGSVTAQETQYF
>TRBJ2-3|TRBV6-5
CASNPGQGATDTQYF
>TRBJ2-3|TRBV24-1
CATGGLGDTQYF
>TRBJ2-1|TRBV7-9
CASTIGTYNEQFF
>TRBJ1-1|TRBV15
CATSREGNVDTEAFF
>TRBJ2-1|TRBV5-1
CASSLVSTGSYSEQFF
>TRBJ2-4|TRBV20-1
CSARTGAGGGNIQYF
>TRBJ2-2|TRBV3-1
CASSQRTGELFF
>TRBJ2-7|TRBV29-1
CSGGLGTYEQYF
>TRBJ2-4|TRBV28
CATTPHKNIQYF
>TRBJ2-1|TRBV24-1
CATSDLTGANNEQFF
>TRBJ2-5|TRBV9
CASSFHPGQGAETQYF
>TRBJ2-5|TRBV5-1
CASSLGVASPQETQYF
>TRBJ2-5|TRBV20-1
CSASFGGGKETQYF
>.|TRBV5-1
CASSAGQGGNEQYF
>TRBJ2-2|TRBV4-2
CASSQTETGELFF
>TRBJ2-1|TRBV5-1
CASSLSGFRSYNEQFF
>TRBJ2-2|TRBV6-5
CASSQGFTGELFF
>TRBJ1-4|TRBV29-1
CSVAGTEGHNEKLFF
>.|TRBV4-2
CASSQTGAETQYF
>TRBJ2-3|TRBV9
CASSVGLPSTDTQYF
>TRBJ1-2|TRBV20-1
CSAPEAENYGYTF
>TRBJ2-6|TRBV29-1
CSVVIQGAGANVLTF
>TRBJ2-7|TRBV12-3/TRBV12-4
CASTLGQGGLEQYF
>TRBJ2-1|TRBV9
CASSVQGQSRGNEQFF
>TRBJ2-4|TRBV5-1
CASILGVAKNIQYF
>TRBJ2-5|TRBV4-3
CASSQSLAGTQETQYF
>TRBJ1-1|TRBV20-1
CSASGGATGNTEAFF
>TRBJ1-2|TRBV2
CASSLQSGGYTF
>TRBJ1-1|TRBV29-1
CSVVGGGNGGAAFF
>TRBJ1-1|TRBV6-6
CASVDRVGTEAFF
>TRBJ2-5|TRBV20-1
CSGQIQETQYF
>.|TRBV7-2
CASSFLAGALYYEQYF
>TRBJ2-1|TRBV18
CASSPLGQVGNEQFF
>TRBJ2-1|TRBV11-2
CASSFHDGTNEQFF
>TRBJ2-1|TRBV9
CASSPPDRGINNEQFF
>.|TRBV11-2
CASSSGTAASYEQYF
>TRBJ1-1|TRBV4-1
CASSQPDRNTEAFF
>TRBJ2-7|TRBV6-2/TRBV6-3
CASRGTGNYEQYF
>TRBJ2-5|TRBV11-2
CASSAQRQHQETQYF
>TRBJ2-5|TRBV7-3
CASSLNLGGIETQYF
>TRBJ2-3|TRBV7-6
CASSAWGAQYF
>TRBJ2-6|TRBV5-1
CASSSGPGANVLTF
>TRBJ2-7|TRBV6-2/TRBV6-3
CASRDHYEQYF
>TRBJ2-5|TRBV29-1
CSAKQGQETQYF
>TRBJ2-7|TRBV7-2
CASSLEMAGEDEQYF
>TRBJ2-4|TRBV7-2
CASSPPTGVQNIQYF
>TRBJ2-1|TRBV6-1
CASSEQRGEQFF
>TRBJ1-5|TRBV28
CASRQNRGARGQPQHF
>TRBJ2-5|TRBV12-3/TRBV12-4
CASSFPGGLTQYF
>TRBJ1-2|TRBV29-1
CSVGRDYGYTF